What follows describes a single TCR beta chain. The antigen remains unidentified. Since a much larger clone is just one base distant, this may be a read error. No ophthalmopathy progression within 18 months constituted stable Graves' hyperthyroidism. The data were obtained in a study of T cells in Graves' hyperthyroidism and ophthalmopathy. RNA transcripts were the template for amplifying TCR beta CDR3 regions. The primer set for the first-round RT-PCR of the TCR CDR3 was HTBI. TCRdb redid the calling of the multiplex PCR reads with MiXCR, one entry per CDR3 protein. The table includes 350,000 to 400,000 distinct CDR3 sequences, about 15% detected once. Looked up from germline, CDR1 is SGHAT and CDR2 is FQNNGV. CDR3 length: 14 residues. The ends were cut back, 4 bases at V and 6 bases at J, with 15 bases in the middle. Whole-study results and caveats: For ophthalmopathy, model prediction preceded onset by a median roughly 6.2 months.

This sequence was found in a woman under 40 with Graves' hyperthyroidism. The specimen sequenced was blood. The chain carries TRBV11-2 and TRBJ1-1; D not resolved. This chain's CDR3 is CASSCGSANSEAFF. The CDR3 region has the DNA TGTGCCAGCAGCTGTGGTAGTGCAAACTCTGAAGCTTTCTTT.